The present T cell receptor beta chain was sequenced within a study of cytomegalovirus exposure and HLA in healthy donors. Germline lookup yields CDR1 SGHAT and CDR2 FQNNGV. The CDR3 spans 11 residues. Trimming stripped 3 bases from V and 8 bases from J, with 7 bases between. Concerning this clone: No antigen is known for it.

Study-wide results and caveats: Rarity marked most TCR sequences, yet some public TCRs occurred in many donors. Within a later analysis, the majority of CMV-associated TCR beta chains appeared HLA-restricted.

60 Vbeta and 13 Jbeta primers were used in PCR. Some clones are missing from TCRdb's copy, which holds only in-frame ones; the method was immunoSEQ multiplex PCR. The table records approximately 150,000 clones, 70% to 80% of them present only once. This chain joins TRBV11-2 and TRBJ1-2; no clear D. The receptor was isolated from a woman aged 45-65 years in good health and CMV-seronegative. Sequenced: PBMCs. The CDR3 DNA sequence: TGTGCCAGCAGCTTCAGAGGCGGCTACACCTTC. It yields the protein CASSFRGGYTF. Supplemented by reference TRBV11-2 and TRBJ1-2, the full variable domain reads EAGVAQSPRYKIIEKRQSVAFWCNPISGHATLYWYQQILGQGPKLLIQFQNNGVVDDSQLPKDRFSAERLKGVDSTLKIQPAKLEDSAVYLCASSFRGGYTFGSGTRLTVV.